The entry below gives a single TCR beta chain sequence along with its context. TCRdb's table, derived via immunoSEQ multiplex PCR, lists solely in-frame clones and lacks some. There are hundreds of thousands of clones in the sample; 85% to 90% occur only once, and 0.0095% to 0.012% lies in the top ten. The data derive from a study of shared T cell receptors in the human thymus. These data were likewise used in another study, on human thymus T cells. That report notes: Surgeons resected thymus tissue during corrective heart surgery. Apparent skewing of V and J gene usage characterized both thymic and blood repertoires. In unrelated individuals, thymic repertoires overlapped highly, according to related research.

The origin of this receptor is a boy under two years old with a congenital heart defect. The sequenced material came from thymocytes.

The CDR3 here is CASSFAHSYEQYF. CDR3 nucleotide sequence: TGTGCCAGCAGCTTTGCGCACAGCTACGAGCAGTACTTC. The chain employs TRBV11-1 and TRBJ2-7; D ambiguous. Germline CDR1 SGHAT, CDR2 FQDESV (reference sequence). Trimming cost V 3 bases and J 3 bases, with 9 bases left between them. The CDR3 runs to 13 residues.